Frequency places the clone carrying this T cell receptor beta chain as medium-sized. The antigen is undetermined. TRB was amplified by touch-down multiplex PCR, primer pools A and B combined. After re-calling the multiplex PCR reads, TCRdb lists one entry per CDR3 protein, DNA absent. In all, the sample yields more than 13,000 distinct CDR3 sequences. This entry belongs to a study of T cell clusters in autoimmune cytopenias. Study-level results: TRB repertoire shifts in secondary cytopenia and chronic lymphocytic leukemia mostly reflected lymphoma, not autoimmunity.

About 37,500 genome equivalents of blood DNA were amplified for TRB. CDR1 and CDR2 from the germline V gene are MNHEY and SVGAGI. The CDR3 has 15 amino acids. Sample: peripheral blood. The receptor was derived from a human donor with an autoimmune cytopenia or autoimmune hepatitis (not recorded which). The rearrangement joins TRBV6-5 to TRBJ2-3; TCRdb returns TRBD1, unconfirmable since there is no DNA. The CDR3 protein is CASSYGTLRTDTQYF.